This T cell receptor (beta chain) was identified during a study of blood T cell repertoires in COVID-19. Overall study context: Acute-phase and convalescent COVID-19 samples originated in the United States, Italy and Spain. T cells, B-cell-depleted T cells, or PBMCs provided the cDNA or gDNA that served as material.

Germline V gene data show CDR1 as GTSNPN and CDR2 as SVGIG (reference sequence). CDR3 size: 14 residues. Unmatched junction bases numbered 1, after V lost 3 bases and J lost 5 bases. In the original analysis: How many nucleated cells were present was estimated from reference gene primer amplification. Assay: immunoSEQ multiplex PCR; the TCRdb copy retains only in-frame clones and omits some. Clone size and the V and J calls come from that table; the DNA yielded D and trimming. Of some 370,000 clones in the sample, about 89% are singletons; the top ten hold 0.95% to 1.5%. The rearrangement uses TRBV30 and TRBJ2-1; 13 bases agree with TRBD2. Input material: peripheral blood. This sequence originates from a man aged 35 to 55 with acute or convalescent COVID-19. The CDR3 DNA reads as TGTGCCTGGAGCGGACTAGCGGGAGACAATGAGCAGTTCTTC. Translation gives CAWSGLAGDNEQFF. The complete variable domain, with remaining parts taken from reference TRBV30 and TRBJ2-1, reads SQTIHQWPATLVQPVGSPLSLECTVEGTSNPNLYWYRQAAGRGLQLLFYSVGIGQISSEVPQNLSASRPQDRQFILSSKKLLLSDSGFYLCAWSGLAGDNEQFFGPGTRLTVL.